The 27 T cell receptor beta chains reported below all come from one sample, sequenced in a study of cytotoxic CD8 clonotypes in ibrutinib-treated CLL. Clones were read by immunoSEQ multiplex PCR, and TCRdb kept only the in-frame ones, dropping some. The top ten clones hold about 5.3% of a sample with 250,000 to 350,000 clones, 60% to 80% of them seen once. The material was PBMCs, obtained at disease progression, from a patient treated with ibrutinib. Source of these receptors: a human donor with chronic lymphocytic leukemia.

The chain joins TRBV6-5 to TRBJ2-7, with a possible D match to TRBD1 (7 bases). Trimming shortened V by 6 bases and J by 4 bases, and 19 bases separated the two germline ends. Germline V gene sequence: CDR1 MNHEY, CDR2 SVGAGI. The CDR3 has 15 residues. This CDR3 is CASRPTPGGGYEQYF. Here the CDR3 DNA reads TGTGCCAGCAGACCCACCCCAGGGGGAGGTTACGAGCAGTACTTC.

This clone was counted a single time. CDR3 residues: CASSFNDPANTGELFF. The CDR3 bases are TGTGCCAGCAGTTTCAATGACCCGGCGAACACCGGGGAGCTGTTTTTT. The gene calls are TRBV6-5 and TRBJ2-2; D unresolved. From germline, CDR1 is MNHEY and CDR2 SVGAGI. Trimming cost V 4 bases and J 0 bases, with 12 bases left between them. The length of the CDR3 is 16 residues.

This clone has just a few counts. V usage is TRBV10-3 and J usage is TRBJ2-1; 8 nucleotides match TRBD2. V trimming: 8 bases; J trimming: 8 bases; junction bases outside the gene matches: 11. This CDR3 spans 14 amino acids. Germline CDR1 reads ENHRY; CDR2 reads SYGVKD. The CDR3 DNA sequence: TGTGCCATCGCGATCGGGAGGGGCTCGGATGAGCAGTTCTTC. Its translation: CAIAIGRGSDEQFF.

The table lists this clone with a few counts. The V gene is TRBV9, the J gene TRBJ2-1; TRBD1 aligns across 8 bases. V lost 2 bases to trimming and J lost 6 bases; unmatched junction nucleotides: 7. The germline gives CDR1 SGDLS, CDR2 YYNGEE. The CDR3 is made up of 15 amino acids. DNA of the CDR3: TGTGCCAGCAGCGTTAAGCAGGGGGCGGGCAATGAGCAGTTCTTC. This encodes CASSVKQGAGNEQFF.

The chain combines TRBV28 with TRBJ2-7; possibly TRBD1 or TRBD2 for D (5 bases each). The CDR3 has 14 residues. Trimming left V 5 bases short and J 4 bases short, with 15 bases between. CDR1 is MDHEN, CDR2 SYDVKM, per germline. This CDR3 is CASSGLGERYEQYF. In DNA, the CDR3 is TGTGCCAGCAGTGGGTTGGGGGAGCGGTACGAGCAGTACTTC.

This clone was observed a single time. V and J are TRBV9 and TRBJ1-1, with D possibly TRBD1 on 6 matching bases. Germline CDR1 SGDLS, CDR2 YYNGEE. Trimming pared 2 bases from V and 3 bases from J, leaving 17 bases between. CDR3 length: 16 residues. The chain's CDR3 is CASSVPRRGGDTEAFF. In nucleotides, the CDR3 is TGTGCCAGCAGCGTCCCCCGGCGGGGGGGCGACACTGAAGCTTTCTTT.

This clone came up a few times. This chain links TRBV14 with TRBJ1-1; perhaps TRBD1 as D (6 bases). This CDR3 has 14 residues. The germline V gene has CDR1 SGHDN and CDR2 FVKESK. V was trimmed by 1 base and J by 4 bases, leaving 10 bases between them. CDR3 DNA: TGTGCCAGCAGCCAAGCTGGGGGCGGCACTGAAGCTTTCTTT. Its protein product is CASSQAGGGTEAFF. Full variable domain (outside the CDR3, taken from reference TRBV14 and TRBJ1-1): EAGVTQFPSHSVIEKGQTVTLRCDPISGHDNLYWYRRVMGKEIKFLLHFVKESKQDESGMPNNRFLAERTGGTYSTLKVQPAELEDSGVYFCASSQAGGGTEAFFGQGTRLTVV.

The CDR3 DNA reads TGTGCCAGCAGCCATTTGACAGGGAATCAGCCCCAGCATTTT. Residues: CASSHLTGNQPQHF. The genes are TRBV4-2 and TRBJ1-5; the match to TRBD1 covers 7 bases. This CDR3 spans 14 amino acids. Germline CDR1 and CDR2: LGHNA and YNFKEQ. V shed 3 bases and J 4 bases; nucleotides not matched to a gene: 3.

The chain links TRBV15 to TRBJ2-5; TRBD1 matches 7 bases. The CDR3 is 15 residues long. Looked up from germline, CDR1 is LNHNV and CDR2 is YYDKDF (reference sequence). V shed 3 bases and J 1 base; nucleotides not matched to a gene: 5. CDR3 sequence: CATSSADRRQETQYF. The CDR3 bases are TGTGCCACCAGCAGCGCGGACAGGCGCCAAGAGACCCAGTACTTC.

The chain has TRBV18 and TRBJ2-7; 10 nucleotides agree with TRBD1. Germline CDR1 is KGHSH and CDR2 is LQKENI. With V trimmed by 6 bases and J by 5 bases, 22 bases remained unmatched. The CDR3 extends over 19 amino acids. The CDR3 loop is CASSRLTGGSRIGRDEQYF. Here the CDR3 DNA reads TGTGCCAGCTCCAGACTGACAGGGGGCTCAAGGATAGGCAGGGACGAGCAGTACTTC.

The chain employs TRBV9 and TRBJ2-3, with 9 positions matching TRBD2. Trimming cost V 2 bases and J 11 bases; bases outside gene matches: 12. This CDR3 comprises 15 residues. From germline, CDR1 is SGDLS and CDR2 YYNGEE. The CDR3 is CASSVLAGAAGGQYF. The CDR3 DNA follows: TGTGCCAGCAGCGTCTTAGCGGGGGCGGCAGGGGGGCAGTATTTT.

The chain uses TRBV9 and TRBJ2-7, with D perhaps matching TRBD2 (6 bases). With 0 bases removed from V and 3 bases from J, the gap between germline ends came to 13 bases. The CDR3 totals 15 residues. Germline-derived CDR1 and CDR2 are SGDLS and YYNGEE. As DNA, the CDR3 is TGTGCCAGCAGCGTAGGGGGGGACCCGATCTACGAGCAGTACTTC. It specifies CASSVGGDPIYEQYF.

V usage is TRBV28 and J usage is TRBJ1-2; D not resolved. Germline-derived CDR1 and CDR2 are MDHEN and SYDVKM. This CDR3 is 12 amino acids long. The V end was cut by 5 bases, the J end by 7 bases, with 11 bases between. The CDR3 here is CASSLMTPGYTF. As DNA, the CDR3 is TGTGCCAGCAGTCTCATGACACCTGGCTACACCTTC.

The chain carries TRBV4-1 and TRBJ1-1; TRBD1 matches at 7 bases. The CDR3 is 13 amino acids. J was trimmed by 3 bases and V by 6 bases; bases with no gene match: 4. Germline V lookup: CDR1 MGHRA, CDR2 YSYEKL. The CDR3 is CASRIGQDTEAFF. The CDR3 DNA reads as TGCGCCAGCAGAATAGGACAGGACACTGAAGCTTTCTTT.

This chain links TRBV7-9 with TRBJ2-1, with D unclear. V was clipped by 1 base and J by 6 bases, with 13 bases between them. CDR1 is SEHNR, CDR2 FQNEAQ, per germline (reference sequence). This CDR3 is built from 15 residues. The CDR3 DNA reads TGTGCCAGCAGCTTAGGAGTAGCCAGAAGCAATGAGCAGTTCTTC. It codes for CASSLGVARSNEQFF.

A single count supports this clone. This chain joins TRBV5-1 and TRBJ2-7, with D unresolved. The germline V gene encodes CDR1 SGHRS and CDR2 YFSETQ. The CDR3 loop spans 13 amino acids. The germline V and J ends were trimmed by 3 bases and 3 bases, with 10 bases remaining between them. The CDR3 region is CASSSWADYEQYF. The CDR3 bases are TGCGCCAGCAGCTCCTGGGCGGACTACGAGCAGTACTTC.

The sample holds a few counts of this clone. The chain uses TRBV10-2 and TRBJ1-2; TRBD1 matches 11 bases. Trimming took 8 bases from V and 8 from J; bases not matched to a gene: 13. Germline V gene data show CDR1 as WSHSY and CDR2 as SAAADI. The CDR3 has 15 residues. The CDR3 reads CASSGQGALQRGYTF. The DNA of the CDR3 is TGCGCCAGCTCCGGACAGGGGGCGTTGCAACGGGGCTACACCTTC.

This chain joins TRBV9 and TRBJ2-7; weak D call: TRBD2 (6 bases). Germline values: CDR1 SGDLS, CDR2 YYNGEE. The V end was cut by 2 bases, the J end by 7 bases, with 19 bases between. The CDR3 is 15 amino acids. This chain's CDR3 is CASSVGGEGSGEQYF. The CDR3, as DNA: TGTGCCAGCAGCGTCGGAGGGGAAGGTTCGGGTGAGCAGTACTTC.

This chain links TRBV19 with TRBJ2-7, with 8 bases matching TRBD1. The germline V gene encodes CDR1 LNHDA and CDR2 SQIVND (reference sequence). This CDR3 is 16 amino acids long. The V gene end was trimmed by 3 bases and the J gene end by 2 bases; junction bases not matched to a gene: 9. CDR3 protein: CASSMMPGQAPYEQYF. CDR3 sequence (DNA): TGTGCCAGTAGTATGATGCCGGGACAGGCCCCCTACGAGCAGTACTTC.

V gene TRBV10-3 combines with J gene TRBJ1-2, with 9 bases matching TRBD1. The V gene's germline CDR1 is ENHRY and CDR2 SYGVKD. The junction had 8 bases not matched to a gene; V was cut back by 4 bases and J by 8 bases. The CDR3 has 14 amino acids. The CDR3, as DNA: TGTGCCATCAGTGCGGTACAGGGGGCGCAGGGCTACACCTTC. Its protein is CAISAVQGAQGYTF.

The chain is built from TRBV9 and TRBJ1-3; no clear D gene. Germline loops: CDR1 SGDLS, CDR2 YYNGEE. V gave up 0 bases and J gave up 0 bases, with 7 bases separating them. There are 15 residues in the CDR3. CDR3 sequence reads: CASSVESASGNTIYF. CDR3 sequence (DNA): TGTGCCAGCAGCGTAGAGTCAGCCTCTGGAAACACCATATATTTT.

The rearrangement links TRBV7-2 to TRBJ2-1, with D maybe TRBD1 (5 bases). V was cut by 4 bases and J by 0 bases, with 10 bases left in between. The CDR3 is 15 residues long. Per the germline V gene, CDR1 is SGHTA and CDR2 is FQGNSA. The CDR3 region has the DNA TGTGCCAGCAGCTGGCCAGGGCGCTCCTACAATGAGCAGTTCTTC. It yields the protein CASSWPGRSYNEQFF. The variable domain in full, completed from reference TRBV7-2 and TRBJ2-1, reads GAGVSQSPSNKVTEKGKDVELRCDPISGHTALYWYRQSLGQGLEFLIYFQGNSAPDKSGLPSDRFSAERTGGSVSTLTIQRTQQEDSAVYLCASSWPGRSYNEQFFGPGTRLTVL.

The chain employs TRBV29-1 and TRBJ2-3, with 7 positions matching TRBD2. Losses at the gene ends were 6 bases for V and 0 bases for J; bases not matched to a gene: 18. Germline CDR1 is SQVTM and CDR2 is ANQGSEA. The CDR3 is 18 amino acids. The DNA of the CDR3 is TGCAGCGTCCCCTCGGGGGGAGGGCCCTTGGCTAGCACAGATACGCAGTATTTT. Its translation is CSVPSGGGPLASTDTQYF.

J is TRBJ2-7 and V is TRBV4-1; D is unresolved. Per germline, CDR1 MGHRA and CDR2 YSYEKL. This CDR3 spans 16 amino acids. V lost 4 bases to trimming and J lost 0 bases, with 16 bases between them. The chain's CDR3 is CASSPHPTSPSYEQYF. CDR3 DNA sequence: TGCGCCAGCAGCCCACACCCTACGAGCCCCTCCTACGAGCAGTACTTC.

The gene calls are TRBV29-1 and TRBJ2-3; 10 positions match TRBD1. The CDR3 runs 15 residues. V lost 6 bases to trimming and J lost 0 bases; unmatched junction nucleotides: 6. Germline loops: CDR1 SQVTM, CDR2 ANQGSEA. The CDR3 DNA is TGCAGCGTCGCCGACAGGGGGCTGAGCACAGATACGCAGTATTTT. It specifies CSVADRGLSTDTQYF.

The rearrangement joins TRBV27 to TRBJ2-7; D is uncertain. The CDR3 loop spans 14 amino acids. Germline assignment: CDR1 MNHEY and CDR2 SMNVEV (reference sequence). Trimming shortened V by 8 bases and J by 4 bases, and 18 bases separated the two germline ends. DNA of the CDR3: TGTGCCAGCGCGAACCGCGTTCGCCTTTACGAGCAGTACTTC. It codes for CASANRVRLYEQYF.

This chain's CDR3 is CASSLGWHSGANVLTF. For the CDR3, the DNA is TGTGCCAGCAGCTTGGGGTGGCACTCTGGGGCCAACGTCCTGACTTTC. J is TRBJ2-6 and V is TRBV5-6, with D hard to call. Germline V gene sequence: CDR1 SGHDT, CDR2 YYEEEE. Deletions cut 0 bases from V and 0 bases from J, with 7 bases between. The length of the CDR3 is 16 residues. Full variable domain (rest looked up from reference TRBV5-6 and TRBJ2-6): DAGVTQSPTHLIKTRGQQVTLRCSPKSGHDTVSWYQQALGQGPQFIFQYYEEEERQRGNFPDRFSGHQFPNYSSELNVNALLLGDSALYLCASSLGWHSGANVLTFGAGSRLTVL.